Below are 14 T cell receptor beta chains sequenced from a single sample in a study of T cells in Graves' hyperthyroidism and ophthalmopathy. The source material, RNA transcripts, was used to amplify TCR beta CDR3 regions. Carried out on the TCR CDR3, a first-round RT-PCR used the HTBI primer set. TCRdb ran MiXCR on the multiplex PCR reads and lists one entry per CDR3 protein. The data show about 410,000 distinct CDR3 sequences, 14% to 15% seen once. The sequenced material came from blood. The receptors were sampled from a man aged 18 to 30 with Graves' ophthalmopathy.

There are many counts of this clonotype. The CDR3 coding sequence is TGTGCCAGCAGCTCGACTAGCGGGGGGCGCCCCCGCACAGATACGCAGTATTTT. Residues: CASSSTSGGRPRTDTQYF. The V and J genes are TRBV5-8 and TRBJ2-3, with 13 bases lining up with TRBD2. Germline V gives CDR1 SGHTS, CDR2 YDEGEE. The ends lost 3 bases at V and 1 base at J; junction bases unmatched: 8. This CDR3 has 18 amino acids.

The chain is built from TRBV27 and TRBJ2-5, with TRBD1 matching over 7 bases. CDR3 length: 14 residues. V lost 6 bases and J lost 8; bases outside the gene matches: 12. CDR1 MNHEY and CDR2 SMNVEV come from the germline V gene (reference sequence). CDR3 coding DNA: TGTGCCAGCAGCCTATGGGCAGGGGGAGACACCCAGTACTTC. Translation: CASSLWAGGDTQYF.

This clonotype has ten or more counts. One end of the junction fails to match germline, which may point to a read error. V is TRBV18 and J is TRBJ2-3; the match to TRBD2 covers 7 bases. Germline V gene sequence: CDR1 KGHSH, CDR2 LQKENI. This CDR3 contains 15 residues. The CDR3 nucleotides read TGTGCCAGCTCTCCACTAGCGTTCAGGACAGATACGCAGTATTTT. Its translation is CASSPLAFRTDTQYF. The full variable domain, completed using reference TRBV18 and TRBJ2-3, is NAGVMQNPRHLVRRRGQEARLRCSPMKGHSHVYWYRQLPEEGLKFMVYLQKENIIDESGMPKERFSAEFPKEGPSILRIQQVVRGDSAAYFCASSPLAFRTDTQYFGPGTRLTVL.

This clonotype was seen at least ten times. This sequence joins TRBV9 and TRBJ2-7; TRBD1 matches at 8 bases. In germline, CDR1 is SGDLS, CDR2 YYNGEE. There are 15 residues in the CDR3. V lost 0 bases and J lost 7; bases outside the gene matches: 9. The CDR3 sequence: CASSVDWDRSGEQYF. The CDR3 nucleotides are TGTGCCAGCAGCGTAGACTGGGACAGGTCGGGAGAGCAGTACTTC.

Details on this clonotype: One junction end does not reproduce the germline sequence, and a read error may be involved. The chain links TRBV12-3 or TRBV12-4 to TRBJ2-1; the match to TRBD2 covers 10 bases. The CDR3 extends over 17 amino acids. CDR3 in amino acids: CASSPELAGTGGNEQLF. Written as DNA, the CDR3 is TGTGCCAGCTCACCGGAACTAGCGGGAACGGGGGGCAATGAGCAGCTCTTC.

This clonotype was seen at least ten times. The chain is built from TRBV7-9 and TRBJ1-3; a weak D match, TRBD1 (5 bases). Trimming removed 5 bases at V and 6 bases at J, with 20 bases between. The CDR3 is 16 residues long. The germline CDR1 and CDR2 sequences are SEHNR and FQNEAQ (reference sequence). The CDR3 region has the DNA TGTGCCAGCAGCCAGGTCGGCGGGGGAAGCACAAACACCATATATTTT. Protein: CASSQVGGGSTNTIYF.

This clonotype showed up just a few times. This rearrangement joins TRBV6-5 to TRBJ1-2; D is undetermined. The CDR3 length is 14 residues. V shed 0 bases and J shed 2 bases, with 7 bases lying between them. From germline, CDR1 is MNHEY and CDR2 SVGAGI. Here the CDR3 reads CASSYSSKNYGYTF. The CDR3 bases are TGTGCCAGCAGTTACTCGAGTAAGAACTATGGCTACACCTTC.

This clonotype occurred many times. The V call is TRBV27, the J call TRBJ1-3; D not resolved. Trimming cost V 6 bases and J 4 bases, with 13 bases left between them. CDR3 length: 14 residues. In germline, CDR1 is MNHEY, CDR2 SMNVEV (reference sequence). CDR3 residues: CASSPVRGGNTIYF. The CDR3 bases are TGTGCCAGCAGCCCCGTCCGAGGAGGAAACACCATATATTTT.

In DNA form, the CDR3 reads TGCAGTGCCAAAGCGGGCGGGGGGGCCATGAAGTACAATGAGCAGTTCTTC. It yields the protein CSAKAGGGAMKYNEQFF. The chain joins TRBV20-1 to TRBJ2-1; TRBD2 matches 9 bases. Germline-derived CDR1 and CDR2 are DFQATT and SNEGSKA (reference sequence). V was pared by 6 bases and J by 4 bases, with 16 bases of the junction left unmatched. This CDR3 is built from 17 residues.

This clonotype was seen ten or more times. The chain employs TRBV14 and TRBJ2-5, with 9 bases aligning to TRBD2. With V trimmed by 1 base and J by 6 bases, 12 bases remained unmatched. Looked up from germline, CDR1 is SGHDN and CDR2 is FVKESK. CDR3 size: 17 residues. The CDR3 DNA reads TGTGCCAGCAGCCAAGGCTCGGCTAGCGGGGAGTCGAAGACCCAGTACTTC. Translating it yields CASSQGSASGESKTQYF. The full variable domain, completed using reference TRBV14 and TRBJ2-5, is EAGVTQFPSHSVIEKGQTVTLRCDPISGHDNLYWYRRVMGKEIKFLLHFVKESKQDESGMPNNRFLAERTGGTYSTLKVQPAELEDSGVYFCASSQGSASGESKTQYFGPGTRLLVL.

This clonotype was seen many times. The chain uses TRBV5-1 and TRBJ1-2; D possibly corresponds to TRBD1 (6 bases). The CDR3 extends over 13 amino acids. Germline CDR1 reads SGHRS; CDR2 reads YFSETQ. Trimming removed 0 bases at V and 7 bases at J, with 10 bases between. The CDR3: CASSLAGAPGYTF. DNA of the CDR3: TGCGCCAGCAGCTTGGCGGGGGCGCCTGGCTACACCTTC. Complete variable domain (other parts from reference TRBV5-1 and TRBJ1-2): KAGVTQTPRYLIKTRGQQVTLSCSPISGHRSVSWYQQTPGQGLQFLFEYFSETQRNKGNFPGRFSGRQFSNSRSEMNVSTLELGDSALYLCASSLAGAPGYTFGSGTRLTVV.

The sample holds many counts of this clonotype. The V and J genes are TRBV19 and TRBJ2-7, with D possibly TRBD1 on 5 matching bases. CDR3 length equals 15 residues. V was clipped by 3 bases and J by 2 bases, with 14 bases between them. CDR1 is LNHDA, CDR2 SQIVND, per germline (reference sequence). The CDR3 bases are TGTGCCAGTAGTATCCGCTCAGGGAATGCCTACGAGCAGTACTTC. It codes for CASSIRSGNAYEQYF.

This clonotype was recorded many times. The rearrangement joins TRBV5-1 to TRBJ2-7, with a possible D match to TRBD2 (6 bases). The CDR3 sequence is 16 residues long. The V gene's germline CDR1 is SGHRS and CDR2 YFSETQ. The V and J ends lost 0 bases and 0 bases respectively, with 13 bases between them. The CDR3 nucleotides read TGCGCCAGCAGCTTGGAGGGCGGGGCGACCTCCTACGAGCAGTACTTC. Encoded protein: CASSLEGGATSYEQYF.

This clonotype was recorded a few times. The rearrangement links TRBV2 to TRBJ1-5; 7 bases agree with TRBD1. The germline CDR1 and CDR2 sequences are SNHLY and FYNNEI. This CDR3 contains 15 residues. After removal of 7 bases from V and 5 bases from J, the junction contained 11 bases not matched to a gene. This chain's CDR3 is CASIETGSSDQPQHF. CDR3 nucleotide sequence: TGTGCCAGCATAGAGACAGGGAGTTCGGATCAGCCCCAGCATTTT.